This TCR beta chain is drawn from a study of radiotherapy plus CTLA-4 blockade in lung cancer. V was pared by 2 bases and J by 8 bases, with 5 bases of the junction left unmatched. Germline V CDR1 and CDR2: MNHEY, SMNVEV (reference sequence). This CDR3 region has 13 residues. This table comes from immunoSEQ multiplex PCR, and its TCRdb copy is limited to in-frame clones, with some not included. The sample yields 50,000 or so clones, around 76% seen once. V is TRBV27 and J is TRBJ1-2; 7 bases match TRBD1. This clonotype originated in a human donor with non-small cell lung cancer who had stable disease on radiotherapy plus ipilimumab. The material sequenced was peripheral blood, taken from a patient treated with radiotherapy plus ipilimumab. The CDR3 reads CASSLRGGGGYTF. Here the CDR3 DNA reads TGTGCCAGCAGTTTAAGGGGAGGGGGCGGCTACACCTTC.